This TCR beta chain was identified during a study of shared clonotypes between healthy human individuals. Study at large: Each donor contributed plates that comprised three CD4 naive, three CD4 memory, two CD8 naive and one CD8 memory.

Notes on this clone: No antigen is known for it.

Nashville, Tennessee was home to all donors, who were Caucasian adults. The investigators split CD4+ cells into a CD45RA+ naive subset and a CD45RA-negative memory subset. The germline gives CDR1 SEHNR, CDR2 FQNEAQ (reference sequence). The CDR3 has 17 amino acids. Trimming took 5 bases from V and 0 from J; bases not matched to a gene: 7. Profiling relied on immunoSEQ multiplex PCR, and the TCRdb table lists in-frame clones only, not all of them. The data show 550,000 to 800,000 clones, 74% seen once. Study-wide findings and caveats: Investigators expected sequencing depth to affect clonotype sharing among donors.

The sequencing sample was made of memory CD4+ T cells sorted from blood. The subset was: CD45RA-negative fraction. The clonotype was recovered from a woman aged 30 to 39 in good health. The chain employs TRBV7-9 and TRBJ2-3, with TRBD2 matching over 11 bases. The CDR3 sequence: CASSLGLAGISTDTQYF. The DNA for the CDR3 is TGTGCCAGCAGCCTCGGACTAGCGGGTATTAGCACAGATACGCAGTATTTT. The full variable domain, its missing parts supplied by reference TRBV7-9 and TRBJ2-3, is DTGVSQNPRHKITKRGQNVTFRCDPISEHNRLYWYRQTLGQGPEFLTYFQNEAQLEKSRLLSDRFSAERPKGSFSTLEIQRTEQGDSAMYLCASSLGLAGISTDTQYFGPGTRLTVL.